This T cell receptor (beta chain) emerged from a study of neoadjuvant anti-PD-1 for oral cavity cancer. Study-wide context: Before surgery, most patients got three to four biweekly 3 mg/kg nivolumab doses. Patients without progression received a fourth nivolumab dose around day 43, then surgical resection on days 50-56.

Worth noting for this clone: Its specificity is unknown.

The repertoire was sequenced with immunoSEQ multiplex PCR; TCRdb's copy has only in-frame clones and lacks some. The sample has more than 25,000 clones; about 80% are singletons. The V end was cut by 5 bases, the J end by 1 base, with 13 bases between. CDR3 length equals 15 residues. In germline, CDR1 is LNHDA, CDR2 SQIVND (reference sequence). Whole-study results and caveats: PBMC Gini-index clonality exceeded responders' in non-responders post-nivolumab.

Time point denoted: after neoadjuvant nivolumab, at surgical resection. No culture or expansion preceded analysis of these blood cells. The sample consisted of PBMCs, taken after nivolumab (anti-PD-1) treatment. This sequence originates from a person aged 35 to 85 with oral cavity squamous cell carcinoma. The chain uses TRBV19 and TRBJ2-3; possible D gene TRBD1, 6 bases. CDR3 in DNA: TGTGCCAGTAGTCTACAGGGCGGTCGCACAGATACGCAGTATTTT. Its protein product is CASSLQGGRTDTQYF.